This T cell receptor (beta chain) was captured in a study of CD8 T cells in Susac syndrome. Roughly 0.45 to 1 ug RNA was reverse transcribed with random hexamers. The method of amplification for TCR beta CDR3 was immunoSEQ multiplex PCR, covering 54 Vbeta and 13 Jbeta. One entry per CDR3 protein, called by TCRdb with MiXCR from the immunoSEQ multiplex PCR reads. The sample consists of approximately 180,000 distinct CDR3 sequences, approximately 94% of them appearing once. The CDR3 spans 12 residues. Germline CDR1 is SQVTM and CDR2 is ANQGSEA. V gave up 4 bases and J gave up 6 bases, with 11 bases separating them.

Sequencing used CD4+ T cells from PBMCs. The V call is TRBV29-1, the J call TRBJ2-3; D not resolved. The clonotype comes from a human donor with multiple sclerosis. DNA for the CDR3: TGCAGCGTTGTTTGGGGATTGGATACGCAGTATTTT. Protein sequence: CSVVWGLDTQYF.